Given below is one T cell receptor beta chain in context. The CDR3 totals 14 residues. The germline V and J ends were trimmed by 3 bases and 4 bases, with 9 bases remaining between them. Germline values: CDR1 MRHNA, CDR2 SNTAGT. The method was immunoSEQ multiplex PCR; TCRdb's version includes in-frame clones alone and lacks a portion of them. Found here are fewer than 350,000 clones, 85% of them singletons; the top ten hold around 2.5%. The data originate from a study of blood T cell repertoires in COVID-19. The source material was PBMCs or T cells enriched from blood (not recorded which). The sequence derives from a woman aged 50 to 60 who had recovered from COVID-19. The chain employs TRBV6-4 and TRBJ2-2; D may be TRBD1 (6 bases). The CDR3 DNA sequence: TGTGCCAGCAGTGAGGGCAGGGGCACCGGGGAGCTGTTTTTT. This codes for CASSEGRGTGELFF.